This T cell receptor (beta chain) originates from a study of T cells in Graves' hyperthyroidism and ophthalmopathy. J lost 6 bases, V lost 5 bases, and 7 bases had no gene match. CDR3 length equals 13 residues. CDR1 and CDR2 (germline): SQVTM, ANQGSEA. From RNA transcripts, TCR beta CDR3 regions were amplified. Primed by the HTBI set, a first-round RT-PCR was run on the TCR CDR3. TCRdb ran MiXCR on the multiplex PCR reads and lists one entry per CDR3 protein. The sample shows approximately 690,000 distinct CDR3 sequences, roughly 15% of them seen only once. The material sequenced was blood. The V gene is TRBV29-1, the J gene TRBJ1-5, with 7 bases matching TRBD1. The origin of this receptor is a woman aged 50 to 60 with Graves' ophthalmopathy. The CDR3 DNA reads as TGCAGCGTTCGGGACAGACTTGGTCAGCCCCAGCATTTT. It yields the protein CSVRDRLGQPQHF.